This note documents a single TCR beta chain sequence. The entry originates in a study of shared clonotypes between healthy human individuals. Study-wide background: The plates for each donor numbered three CD4 naive, three CD4 memory, two CD8 naive and one CD8 memory.

Measured with immunoSEQ multiplex PCR; TCRdb has only the in-frame clones, and not every one. The repertoire holds roughly 1,000,000 clones, with 75% to 80% as singletons. V dropped 6 bases and J dropped 8; count of bases not matched to a gene: 5. CDR3 length equals 12 residues. Germline V CDR1 and CDR2: SNHLY, FYNNEI. CD45RA-negative memory and CD45RA+ naive subsets were split from the CD4+ cells. Sequenced material: memory CD4+ T cells from PBMCs. Subset here: CD45RA-negative fraction. This chain joins TRBV2 and TRBJ2-5, with 8 nucleotides matching TRBD2. The receptor comes from a man between 18 and 35 years old in good health. Some clones in this sample may be carry-over from other donors' samples. In DNA form, the CDR3 reads TGTGCCAGCAGACCCGGACTAGCAACCCAGTACTTC. Encoded protein: CASRPGLATQYF.